The source of this T cell receptor (beta chain) is a study of sequential checkpoint blockade in melanoma. Indicated treatment: randomized to nivolumab then ipilimumab (arm A) or the reverse (arm B). Assay used: immunoSEQ multiplex PCR; TCRdb lists only in-frame clones, some missing. The table shows approximately 9,300 clones, with more than 70% occurring only once. This clone has more than one count but fewer than ten. Sequencing was performed on CD8+ T cells sorted from blood (inferred from file names), taken from a patient given nivolumab and ipilimumab in sequence. The TCR sequence derives from a human donor with melanoma.

The CDR3 loop is CASSLEVRGDGYTF. The CDR3 bases are TGTGCCAGCAGCTTGGAGGTCAGGGGGGATGGCTACACCTTC. This chain uses TRBV5-4 with TRBJ1-2; 7 bases align to TRBD1. The CDR3 loop spans 14 amino acids. V was pared by 0 bases and J by 6 bases, with 5 bases of the junction left unmatched. CDR1 SGHNT and CDR2 YYREEE come from the germline V gene (reference sequence). The full variable domain, completed using reference TRBV5-4 and TRBJ1-2, is ETGVTQSPTHLIKTRGQQVTLRCSSQSGHNTVSWYQQALGQGPQFIFQYYREEENGRGNFPPRFSGLQFPNYSSELNVNALELDDSALYLCASSLEVRGDGYTFGSGTRLTVV.